This section outlines one T cell receptor gamma chain sequence together with its context. A far larger clone is one nucleotide away, so this likely arose from a read error. The identical CDR3 is also encoded by other nucleotide sequences in the sample. The sample belongs to a study of gamma-delta chains in newborns, infants, children. TCRdb repeated clone calling on the reads with CATT. The sample yields 850 to 1,400 gamma-chain clones, roughly 52% seen once. The CDR3 consists of 15 residues. After removal of 3 bases from V and 6 bases from J, the junction contained 2 bases not matched to a gene. In germline, CDR1 is GITISATS, CDR2 ISYDGTV (reference sequence).

This chain joins TRGV9 and TRGJP. The J gene, not given by TCRdb, was assigned here from a germline match of the nucleotide sequence. The source of this sequence is a child who was a newborn, infant or young child, either healthy, febrile or measles-vaccinated (not recorded which). The sequenced material came from blood. CDR3 in DNA: TGTGCCTTGTGGGAGCTAGAGTTGGGCAAAAAAATCAAGGTATTT. It codes for CALWELELGKKIKVF.